The 25 T cell receptor beta chains below come from one sample, sequenced in a study of immune heterogeneity within non-small cell lung tumors. Per sample, 450 to 600 ng of bulk tumor genomic DNA was the template used. Several biopsies per primary tumor were taken during surgery, spaced as far apart as possible. It was patients with untreated, newly diagnosed non-small cell lung cancer who underwent curative surgery. Multiplex PCR (32 V and 13 J primers) was used to amplify the TCR beta CDR3. TCRdb used MiXCR to reprocess the multiplex PCR reads, holding one entry per CDR3 protein. The sample lists about 11,000 distinct CDR3 sequences, approximately 20% seen once, with roughly 3.5% in the top ten. Sample: lung tumor tissue. The receptors stem from a man aged 60 to 75 with non-small cell lung cancer.

This clonotype is labeled as medium-sized. The V and J genes are TRBV19 and TRBJ1-2; 11 bases are a match to TRBD1. Per the germline V gene, CDR1 is LNHDA and CDR2 is SQIVND (reference sequence). The CDR3 contains 14 residues. Unmatched junction bases numbered 3, after V lost 6 bases and J lost 3 bases. In nucleotides, the CDR3 is TGTGCCAGTAGGGACAGGGGGCTTCACTATGGCTACACCTTC. Protein: CASRDRGLHYGYTF.

This clonotype has ten or more counts. The chain carries TRBV13 and TRBJ1-6; possible D gene TRBD1, 6 bases. The V end was cut by 2 bases, the J end by 9 bases, with 14 bases between. CDR3 length: 15 residues. The germline V gene has CDR1 PRHDT and CDR2 FYEKMQ (reference sequence). For the CDR3, the DNA is TGTGCCAGCAGCTTATGGACAGCGGGGGGTTCACCCCTCCACTTT. It translates to CASSLWTAGGSPLHF.

The gene calls are TRBV18 and TRBJ2-4; 11 bases are a match to TRBD1. J gave up 2 bases and V 6 bases, and 12 bases lay outside the gene matches. The CDR3 extends over 18 amino acids. Germline V CDR1 and CDR2: KGHSH, LQKENI. The CDR3 nucleotides are TGTGCCAGCTCGTCCCTTTCCGGGACAGGGGGGACCAAAAACATTCAGTACTTC. It specifies CASSSLSGTGGTKNIQYF.

This clonotype ranks as medium-sized. In DNA, the CDR3 is TGTGCCTGGAGAGCGACAGGAGGGGGCACCACTGAAGCTTTCTTT. Protein: CAWRATGGGTTEAFF. The J gene is TRBJ1-1, the V gene TRBV30; the match to TRBD1 covers 7 bases. CDR3 length equals 15 residues. V shed 3 bases, J shed 4 bases, and the junction held 11 bases outside the gene matches. Germline CDR1 GTSNPN, CDR2 SVGIG (reference sequence). The variable domain in full, completed from reference TRBV30 and TRBJ1-1, reads SQTIHQWPATLVQPVGSPLSLECTVEGTSNPNLYWYRQAAGRGLQLLFYSVGIGQISSEVPQNLSASRPQDRQFILSSKKLLLSDSGFYLCAWRATGGGTTEAFFGQGTRLTVV.

This chain joins TRBV7-6 and TRBJ2-1; D call uncertain. V was pared by 1 base and J by 2 bases, with 12 bases between. This CDR3 has 16 residues. Germline CDR1 SGHVS, CDR2 FNYEAQ. This CDR3 is CASSLVGGPTYNEQFF. In nucleotides, the CDR3 is TGTGCCAGCAGCTTAGTCGGCGGCCCAACCTACAATGAGCAGTTCTTC.

A few counts support this clonotype. V usage is TRBV27 and J usage is TRBJ1-1; D not resolved. The V end lost 8 bases, the J end lost 0 bases, and 10 bases lay between the germline ends. CDR1 is MNHEY, CDR2 SMNVEV, per germline (reference sequence). The CDR3 sequence is 13 residues long. The CDR3 bases are TGTGCCAGCCAGTTTGATTTGAACACTGAAGCTTTCTTT. Translating gives CASQFDLNTEAFF.

This clonotype came up a few times. This sequence joins TRBV6-1 and TRBJ1-1; TRBD1 might be the D (6 bases). Germline lookup yields CDR1 MNHNS and CDR2 SASEGT. This CDR3 contains 14 residues. The germline V and J ends were trimmed by 6 bases and 5 bases, with 16 bases remaining between them. The CDR3 loop is CASSPGVQVTEAFF. CDR3 DNA: TGTGCCAGCAGCCCAGGGGTTCAAGTGACTGAAGCTTTCTTT.

Remarks on this clonotype: Possible read error: a much larger clone is one base away. V is TRBV18 and J is TRBJ2-7; a weak D match, TRBD1 (5 bases). The CDR3 has 14 residues. In germline, CDR1 is KGHSH, CDR2 LQKENI. Here the CDR3 DNA reads TGTGCCGGCTCCAGGGCAGGTCCCACCTACGAGCAGTACTTC. Residues: CAGSRAGPTYEQYF.

By its share, this clonotype is medium-sized. This chain links TRBV28 with TRBJ2-7, with D possibly matching TRBD2 (7 bases). Trimming removed 8 bases at V and 1 base at J, with 18 bases between. The germline gives CDR1 MDHEN, CDR2 SYDVKM. The CDR3 totals 15 residues. This CDR3 is CASLQLRGLSYEQYF. CDR3 nucleotide sequence: TGTGCCAGCCTTCAACTCAGGGGACTATCCTACGAGCAGTACTTC. Full variable domain (outside the CDR3, taken from reference TRBV28 and TRBJ2-7): DVKVTQSSRYLVKRTGEKVFLECVQDMDHENMFWYRQDPGLGLRLIYFSYDVKMKEKGDIPEGYSVSREKKERFSLILESASTNQTSMYLCASLQLRGLSYEQYFGPGTRLTVT.

The chain joins TRBV28 to TRBJ1-1, with D hard to call. Trimming shortened V by 3 bases and J by 1 base, and 15 bases separated the two germline ends. Germline lookup yields CDR1 MDHEN and CDR2 SYDVKM. The CDR3 is made up of 16 amino acids. The chain's CDR3 is CASSFFRLDKNTEAFF. The CDR3 region has the DNA TGTGCCAGCAGTTTTTTCCGCTTAGATAAGAACACTGAAGCTTTCTTT.

By sample share, this clonotype is medium-sized. The J gene is TRBJ2-2, the V gene TRBV12-3 or TRBV12-4; D not certain. The V end was cut by 6 bases, the J end by 0 bases, with 11 bases between. This CDR3 has 15 amino acids. The CDR3 sequence is CASSPLNANTGELFF. In DNA form, the CDR3 reads TGTGCCAGCAGCCCCTTAAACGCGAACACCGGGGAGCTGTTTTTT.

The V call is TRBV5-1, the J call TRBJ2-3; D is unclear. The CDR3 is 16 residues long. V lost 0 bases to trimming and J lost 1 base, with 12 bases between them. From germline, CDR1 is SGHRS and CDR2 YFSETQ. CDR3 sequence (DNA): TGCGCCAGCAGCTTGGCCGTCCTAGGTGGCACAGATACGCAGTATTTT. It translates to CASSLAVLGGTDTQYF.

This clonotype is classed as medium-sized. The chain joins TRBV5-1 to TRBJ2-7; 9 bases fit TRBD1. The CDR3 contains 14 residues. V dropped 3 bases and J dropped 4; count of bases not matched to a gene: 5. CDR1 and CDR2 (germline): SGHRS, YFSETQ. The CDR3 region has the DNA TGCGCCAGCAGCTGGGGACAGGGCGGTTACGAGCAGTACTTC. It encodes CASSWGQGGYEQYF.

The chain is built from TRBV14 and TRBJ1-6; TRBD1 agrees at 10 bases. From germline, CDR1 is SGHDN and CDR2 FVKESK. V shed 4 bases and J 7 bases; nucleotides not matched to a gene: 7. The CDR3 is 16 amino acids. Written as DNA, the CDR3 is TGTGCCAGCAGCCGGGGCGGGACAGGGGACAATTCACCCCTCCACTTT. It translates to CASSRGGTGDNSPLHF.

The table lists this clonotype with many counts. The chain links TRBV6-1 to TRBJ2-2, with 10 bases lining up with TRBD2. V shed 6 bases and J 7 bases; nucleotides not matched to a gene: 2. The germline V gene has CDR1 MNHNS and CDR2 SASEGT. The CDR3 consists of 13 residues. CDR3 bases: TGTGCCAGCAGGCTAGCGGGAGTCGGGGAGCTGTTTTTT. Its translation: CASRLAGVGELFF.

This clonotype was detected only a few times. This rearrangement joins TRBV4-1 to TRBJ1-2; tentatively, D is TRBD1 (5 bases). With 0 bases removed from V and 4 bases from J, the gap between germline ends came to 9 bases. CDR1 MGHRA and CDR2 YSYEKL come from the germline V gene. The CDR3 has 14 amino acids. The CDR3 nucleotides are TGCGCCAGCAGCCAAGATCGGGGGACCTATGGCTACACCTTC. It codes for CASSQDRGTYGYTF.

This sequence joins TRBV5-5 and TRBJ2-7; TRBD1 matches 11 bases. The junction had 4 bases not matched to a gene; V was cut back by 4 bases and J by 1 base. The CDR3 contains 15 residues. CDR1 SGHKS and CDR2 YYEKEE come from the germline V gene (reference sequence). The CDR3, as DNA: TGTGCCAGCAGCCCGGGACAGGGGGGATCCTACGAGCAGTACTTC. It codes for CASSPGQGGSYEQYF.

The V and J genes are TRBV30 and TRBJ1-5, with no clear D. This CDR3 region has 14 residues. Per germline, CDR1 GTSNPN and CDR2 SVGIG (reference sequence). V was clipped by 2 bases and J by 4 bases, with 12 bases between them. The CDR3 region has the DNA TGTGCCTGGAGTACCTTGGGGTCTAATCAGCCCCAGCATTTT. It codes for CAWSTLGSNQPQHF.

At least ten counts were recorded for this clonotype. The chain recombines TRBV19 with TRBJ1-2, with D possibly being TRBD1 (6 bases). V lost 9 bases to trimming and J lost 1 base, with 9 bases between them. Germline values: CDR1 LNHDA, CDR2 SQIVND (reference sequence). This CDR3 comprises 12 residues. The CDR3 loop reads CASHRDNYGYTF. As DNA, the CDR3 is TGTGCCAGCCACAGGGATAACTATGGCTACACCTTC.

In its sample, this clonotype was seen a few times. A much larger clone sits a single nucleotide away, making a read error possible. The chain recombines TRBV12-3 or TRBV12-4 with TRBJ2-5, with 10 positions matching TRBD1. The CDR3 extends over 16 amino acids. CDR3 protein: CAGSLGGQGLGATQYF. CDR3 in DNA: TGTGCCGGCAGTTTAGGGGGACAGGGGCTGGGAGCGACCCAGTACTTC.

V and J are TRBV5-1 and TRBJ1-6; D unclear. Germline lookup yields CDR1 SGHRS and CDR2 YFSETQ. The CDR3 loop spans 14 amino acids. The V end lost 0 bases, the J end lost 9 bases, and 10 bases lay between the germline ends. CDR3 sequence reads: CASSLAVVSSPLHF. The CDR3 DNA follows: TGCGCCAGCAGCTTGGCCGTAGTGAGTTCACCCCTCCACTTT.

This chain links TRBV7-9 with TRBJ1-5; D gene uncertain. The germline V gene encodes CDR1 SEHNR and CDR2 FQNEAQ (reference sequence). The ends were cut back, 8 bases at V and 3 bases at J, with 8 bases in the middle. This CDR3 is built from 12 residues. Here the CDR3 DNA reads TGTGCCAGCCAAATGGACAATCAGCCCCAGCATTTT. It translates to CASQMDNQPQHF.

To note about this clonotype: Sequence at one end of the junction differs from germline and may be a read error. This chain uses TRBV11-2 with TRBJ2-7; the D call may be TRBD1 or TRBD2 (5 bases each). This CDR3 is 12 amino acids long. CDR1 SGHAT and CDR2 FQNNGV come from the germline V gene. CDR3 DNA: TGTGCCAACAGCTTAGCTAGGGACCAAAGGTACTTC. Translated: CANSLARDQRYF.

This sequence joins TRBV20-1 and TRBJ2-5; tentative D call: TRBD2 (5 bases). Trimming took 0 bases from V and 2 from J, leaving 10 bases between them. The CDR3 is made up of 14 amino acids. Germline values: CDR1 DFQATT, CDR2 SNEGSKA (reference sequence). The CDR3 coding sequence is TGCAGTGCTAGAGATCAGCGGCAGCAAGAGACCCAGTACTTC. Its protein product is CSARDQRQQETQYF.

This clonotype was recorded a few times. This chain links TRBV18 with TRBJ2-6; D gene uncertain. The germline gives CDR1 KGHSH, CDR2 LQKENI. Trimming left V 0 bases short and J 0 bases short, with 6 bases between. This CDR3 has 16 amino acids. The CDR3 here is CASSPPSSSGANVLTF. The CDR3 DNA follows: TGTGCCAGCTCACCACCCTCCAGCTCTGGGGCCAACGTCCTGACTTTC.